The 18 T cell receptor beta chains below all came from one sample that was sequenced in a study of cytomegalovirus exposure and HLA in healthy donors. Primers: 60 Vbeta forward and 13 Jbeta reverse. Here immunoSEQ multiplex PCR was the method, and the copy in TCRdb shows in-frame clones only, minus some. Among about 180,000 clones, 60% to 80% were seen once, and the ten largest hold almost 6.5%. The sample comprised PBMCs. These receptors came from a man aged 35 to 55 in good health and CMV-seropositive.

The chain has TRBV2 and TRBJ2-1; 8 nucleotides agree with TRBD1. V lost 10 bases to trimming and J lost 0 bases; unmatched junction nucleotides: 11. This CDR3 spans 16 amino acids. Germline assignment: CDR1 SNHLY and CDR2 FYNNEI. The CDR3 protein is CATFTVDRGSYNEQFF. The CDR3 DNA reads TGTGCCACCTTTACAGTCGACAGGGGCTCCTACAATGAGCAGTTCTTC. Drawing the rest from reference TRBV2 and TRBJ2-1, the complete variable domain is EPEVTQTPSHQVTQMGQEVILRCVPISNHLYFYWYRQILGQKVEFLVSFYNNEISEKSEIFDDQFSVERPDGSNFTLKIRSTKLEDSAMYFCATFTVDRGSYNEQFFGPGTRLTVL.

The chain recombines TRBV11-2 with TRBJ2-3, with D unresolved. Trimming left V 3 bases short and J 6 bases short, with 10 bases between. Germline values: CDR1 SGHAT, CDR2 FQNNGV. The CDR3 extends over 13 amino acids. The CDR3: CASSFTRFDTQYF. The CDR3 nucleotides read TGTGCCAGCAGCTTTACACGTTTTGATACGCAGTATTTT.

As DNA, the CDR3 is TGTGCCAGTAGTGGGACAGGTCTCTACGAGCAGTACTTC. Its translation: CASSGTGLYEQYF. The rearrangement joins TRBV19 to TRBJ2-7, with TRBD1 matching 8 bases. The germline CDR1 and CDR2 sequences are LNHDA and SQIVND (reference sequence). The CDR3 consists of 13 residues. The J segment lost 3 bases and the V segment lost 5 bases, leaving 3 bases of the junction unmatched.

CDR3 in amino acids: CAPGRGPQRYNEQFF. In nucleotides, the CDR3 is TGCGCCCCCGGTAGGGGCCCTCAACGCTACAATGAGCAGTTCTTC. The chain uses TRBV5-1 and TRBJ2-1; possible D gene TRBD1, 5 bases. Per the germline V gene, CDR1 is SGHRS and CDR2 is YFSETQ. This CDR3 region has 15 residues. Trimming pared 10 bases from V and 3 bases from J, leaving 20 bases between.

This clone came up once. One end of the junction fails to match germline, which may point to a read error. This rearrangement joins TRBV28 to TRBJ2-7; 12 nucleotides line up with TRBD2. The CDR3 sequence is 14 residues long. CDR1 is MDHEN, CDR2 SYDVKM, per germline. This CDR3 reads CASSLLAGGPERKF. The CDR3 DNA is TGTGCCAGCAGTTTGCTAGCGGGAGGGCCCGAGCGGAAATTC. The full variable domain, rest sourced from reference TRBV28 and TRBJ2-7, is DVKVTQSSRYLVKRTGEKVFLECVQDMDHENMFWYRQDPGLGLRLIYFSYDVKMKEKGDIPEGYSVSREKKERFSLILESASTNQTSMYLCASSLLAGGPERKFGPGTRLTVT.

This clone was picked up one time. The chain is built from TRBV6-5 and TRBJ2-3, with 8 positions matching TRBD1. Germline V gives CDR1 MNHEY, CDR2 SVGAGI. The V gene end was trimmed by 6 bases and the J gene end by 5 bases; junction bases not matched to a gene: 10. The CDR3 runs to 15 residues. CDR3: CASRGRTGRRDTQYF. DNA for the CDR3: TGTGCCAGCAGGGGTAGGACAGGGCGTCGAGATACGCAGTATTTT.

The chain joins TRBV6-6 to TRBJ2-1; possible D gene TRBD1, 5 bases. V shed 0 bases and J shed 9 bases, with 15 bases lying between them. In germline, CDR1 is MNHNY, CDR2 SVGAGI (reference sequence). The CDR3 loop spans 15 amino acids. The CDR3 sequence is CASSYSLNSRGEQFF. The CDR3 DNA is TGTGCCAGCAGTTACTCTCTCAATTCTAGGGGTGAGCAGTTCTTC.

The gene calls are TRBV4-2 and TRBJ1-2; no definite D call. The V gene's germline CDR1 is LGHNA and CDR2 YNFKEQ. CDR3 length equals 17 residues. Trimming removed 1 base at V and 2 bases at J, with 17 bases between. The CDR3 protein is CASSQVGETEWNYGYTF. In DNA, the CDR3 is TGTGCCAGCAGCCAAGTGGGAGAGACTGAATGGAACTATGGCTACACCTTC.

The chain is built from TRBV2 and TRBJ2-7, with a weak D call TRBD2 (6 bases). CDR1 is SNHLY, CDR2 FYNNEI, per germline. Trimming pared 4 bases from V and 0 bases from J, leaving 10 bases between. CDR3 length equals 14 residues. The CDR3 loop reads CASSVGGVSYEQYF. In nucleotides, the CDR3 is TGTGCCAGCAGTGTGGGGGGAGTCTCCTACGAGCAGTACTTC.

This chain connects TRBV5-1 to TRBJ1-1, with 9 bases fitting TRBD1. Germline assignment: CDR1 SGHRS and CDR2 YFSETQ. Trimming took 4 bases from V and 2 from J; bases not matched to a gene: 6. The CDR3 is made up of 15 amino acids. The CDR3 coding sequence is TGCGCCAGCAGCCCTGGGACAGGGCCAAACACTGAAGCTTTCTTT. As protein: CASSPGTGPNTEAFF.

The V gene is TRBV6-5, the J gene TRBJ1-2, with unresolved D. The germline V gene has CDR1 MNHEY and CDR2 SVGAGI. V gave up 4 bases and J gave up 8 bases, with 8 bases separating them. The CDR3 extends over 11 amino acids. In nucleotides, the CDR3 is TGTGCCAGCAGTTCCCCGGGGGGCTACACCTTC. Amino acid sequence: CASSSPGGYTF.

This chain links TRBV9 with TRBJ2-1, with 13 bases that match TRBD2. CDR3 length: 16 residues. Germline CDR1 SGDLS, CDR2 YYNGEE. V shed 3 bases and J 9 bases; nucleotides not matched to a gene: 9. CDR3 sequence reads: CASSAGLAGVQPEQFF. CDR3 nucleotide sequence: TGTGCCAGCAGCGCAGGACTAGCGGGAGTCCAACCTGAGCAGTTCTTC.

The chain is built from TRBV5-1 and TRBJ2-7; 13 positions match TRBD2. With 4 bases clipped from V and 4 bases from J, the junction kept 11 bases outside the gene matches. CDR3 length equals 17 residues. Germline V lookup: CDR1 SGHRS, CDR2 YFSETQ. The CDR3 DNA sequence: TGCGCCAGCAGCAGGGGGACTAGCGGGACCGGTATGTACGAGCAGTACTTC. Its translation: CASSRGTSGTGMYEQYF. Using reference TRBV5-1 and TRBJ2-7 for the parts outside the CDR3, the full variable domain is KAGVTQTPRYLIKTRGQQVTLSCSPISGHRSVSWYQQTPGQGLQFLFEYFSETQRNKGNFPGRFSGRQFSNSRSEMNVSTLELGDSALYLCASSRGTSGTGMYEQYFGPGTRLTVT.

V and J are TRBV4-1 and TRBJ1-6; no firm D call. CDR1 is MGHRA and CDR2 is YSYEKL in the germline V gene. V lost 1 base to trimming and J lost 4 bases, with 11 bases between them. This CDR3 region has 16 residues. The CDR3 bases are TGCGCCAGCAGCCAAGCTTATGGCGGTTATAATTCACCCCTCCACTTT. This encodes CASSQAYGGYNSPLHF.

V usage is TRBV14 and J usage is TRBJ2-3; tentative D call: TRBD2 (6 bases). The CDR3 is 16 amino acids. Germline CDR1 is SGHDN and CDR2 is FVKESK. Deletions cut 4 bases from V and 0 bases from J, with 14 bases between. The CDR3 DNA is TGTGCCAGCAGCCGGGGTGCGGGGCCTAGCACAGATACGCAGTATTTT. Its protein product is CASSRGAGPSTDTQYF. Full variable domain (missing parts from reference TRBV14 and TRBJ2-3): EAGVTQFPSHSVIEKGQTVTLRCDPISGHDNLYWYRRVMGKEIKFLLHFVKESKQDESGMPNNRFLAERTGGTYSTLKVQPAELEDSGVYFCASSRGAGPSTDTQYFGPGTRLTVL.

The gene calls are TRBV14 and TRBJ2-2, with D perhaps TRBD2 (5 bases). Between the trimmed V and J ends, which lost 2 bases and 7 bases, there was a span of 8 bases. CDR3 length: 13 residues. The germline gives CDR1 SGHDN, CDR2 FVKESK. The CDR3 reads CASSQTRNGELFF. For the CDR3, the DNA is TGTGCCAGCAGCCAAACTAGGAACGGGGAGCTGTTTTTT. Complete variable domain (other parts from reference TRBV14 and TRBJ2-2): EAGVTQFPSHSVIEKGQTVTLRCDPISGHDNLYWYRRVMGKEIKFLLHFVKESKQDESGMPNNRFLAERTGGTYSTLKVQPAELEDSGVYFCASSQTRNGELFFGEGSRLTVL.

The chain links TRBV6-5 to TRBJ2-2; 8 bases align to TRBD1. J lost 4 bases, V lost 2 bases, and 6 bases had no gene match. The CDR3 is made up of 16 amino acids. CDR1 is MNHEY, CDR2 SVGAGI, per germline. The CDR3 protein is CASSYGRGQGTGELFF. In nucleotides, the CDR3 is TGTGCCAGCAGTTACGGCAGGGGGCAAGGCACCGGGGAGCTGTTTTTT.

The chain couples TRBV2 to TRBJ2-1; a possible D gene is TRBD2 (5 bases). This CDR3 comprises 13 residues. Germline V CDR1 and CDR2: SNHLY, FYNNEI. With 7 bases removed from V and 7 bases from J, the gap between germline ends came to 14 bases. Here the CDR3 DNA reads TGTGCCAGCACTGGGGAGTGGAGTAATGAGCAGTTCTTC. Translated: CASTGEWSNEQFF.